This T cell receptor (beta chain) was recovered during a study of blood T cell repertoires in COVID-19. Study at large: The cDNA or gDNA used as material had been derived from T cells, B-cell-depleted T cells, or PBMCs.

The CDR3 consists of 13 residues. The J segment lost 2 bases and the V segment lost 7 bases, leaving 6 bases of the junction unmatched. Germline V gives CDR1 SGHDT, CDR2 YYEEEE. Per the original data handling: Researchers report that nucleated cell counts were estimated from reference gene primer amplification. The table came from immunoSEQ multiplex PCR; TCRdb's copy has only in-frame clones and leaves some out. V and J calls and clone size come straight from that table; D and trimming were deduced from the DNA. This sample has about 54,000 clones, with about 87% found just once. The clonotype was recovered from a human donor in a cohort sampled during active COVID-19. The chain recombines TRBV5-6 with TRBJ2-7, with 7 nucleotides matching TRBD1. Sequences were obtained from peripheral blood. The CDR3 sequence: CASQGQPTYEQYF. The CDR3 DNA reads as TGTGCCAGCCAGGGACAGCCAACCTACGAGCAGTACTTC.